The rows below give T cell receptor beta chains drawn from one sample of a study of cytomegalovirus exposure and HLA in healthy donors. Clones were read by immunoSEQ multiplex PCR, and TCRdb kept only the in-frame ones, dropping some. This sample has over 200,000 clones, with more than 75% found just once. Sequencing was done on a sample of PBMCs. These receptors were taken from a male donor in good health and CMV-seronegative. Each CDR3 is given with its conserved first and last residue. D genes are given only for firm matches. Clone size appears in some rows only: once, few, many, or a class for an expanded clone.

TRBV19	.	few	TRBJ2-4	CASSIEVGRALIAKNIQYF	TGTGCCAGTAGTATCGAGGTGGGCAGGGCCTTGATAGCCAAAAACATTCAGTACTTC
TRBV7-9	.	.	TRBJ1-1	CASSLQGQVGTEAFF	TGTGCCAGCAGCCTTCAGGGGCAGGTGGGCACTGAAGCTTTCTTT
TRBV18	.	.	TRBJ2-5	CASNRETGVTQYF	TGTGCCAGCAACCGGGAAACGGGTGTGACCCAGTACTTC
TRBV5-1	.	.	TRBJ1-1	CASSLGGEVDTEAFF	TGCGCCAGCAGCTTGGGGGGGGAGGTGGACACTGAAGCTTTCTTT
TRBV28	.	.	TRBJ2-5	CASSLRETQYF	TGTGCCAGCAGTTTACGAGAGACCCAGTACTTC
TRBV6-1	TRBD1	few	TRBJ2-3	CASSGTGLTDTQYF	TGTGCCAGCAGTGGGACAGGACTCACAGATACGCAGTATTTT
TRBV29-1	.	.	TRBJ1-2	CSVRRTANYGYTF	TGCAGCGTCCGCAGGACAGCCAACTATGGCTACACCTTC
TRBV28	.	.	TRBJ1-5	CASSPSLGGNQPQHF	TGTGCCAGCAGTCCTTCCCTGGGAGGCAATCAGCCCCAGCATTTT
TRBV4-1	.	few	TRBJ1-1	CASSQGFLRDTEAFF	TGCGCCAGCAGCCAGGGGTTTCTGAGGGACACTGAAGCTTTCTTT
TRBV5-1	TRBD2	.	TRBJ2-5	CASSGEGTSGSRETQYF	TGCGCCAGCAGCGGCGAGGGGACTAGCGGGAGCAGAGAGACCCAGTACTTC
TRBV7-9	.	.	TRBJ2-3	CASRPIGGVLGTDTQYF	TGTGCCAGCAGACCGATCGGCGGAGTACTGGGCACAGATACGCAGTATTTT
TRBV4-1	TRBD1	.	TRBJ2-3	CASSRLDPGQGASDTQYF	TGCGCCAGCAGCCGCCTGGACCCGGGACAGGGGGCATCAGATACGCAGTATTTT
TRBV7-9	.	.	TRBJ2-1	CSSSLRSGSYNEQFF	TGTTCCAGCAGCTTGCGTAGCGGCTCCTACAATGAGCAGTTCTTC
TRBV5-1	.	.	TRBJ1-2	CASSLGDTVGYGYTF	TGCGCCAGCAGCTTGGGGGACACTGTGGGCTATGGCTACACCTTC
TRBV27	.	.	TRBJ2-2	CASTPGQRKGLFTGELFF	TGTGCCAGCACGCCGGGACAGAGAAAGGGACTCTTCACCGGGGAGCTGTTTTTT
TRBV14	.	.	TRBJ2-3	CASSQAPGDPFTDTQYF	TGTGCCAGCAGCCAAGCACCAGGGGATCCTTTCACAGATACGCAGTATTTT
TRBV5-1	TRBD2	.	TRBJ2-7	CASSSGTSGSYEQYF	TGCGCCAGCTCTTCGGGGACTAGCGGGAGTTACGAGCAGTACTTC
TRBV5-1	TRBD1	.	TRBJ2-5	CASSLVEGTEETQYF	TGCGCCAGCAGCTTGGTAGAGGGGACAGAAGAGACCCAGTACTTC
TRBV7-2	.	.	TRBJ2-3	CASSLDGRQVDTQYF	TGTGCCAGCAGCTTAGACGGGAGACAAGTAGATACGCAGTATTTT
TRBV5-1	TRBD2	.	TRBJ2-3	CASSLAKGLGGNTDTQYF	TGCGCCAGCAGCTTGGCAAAGGGACTAGGAGGAAACACAGATACGCAGTATTTT
TRBV19	TRBD2	.	TRBJ2-1	CATGGGTSGSNEQFF	TGTGCCACTGGAGGGGGGACTAGCGGGAGCAATGAGCAGTTCTTC
TRBV18	TRBD2	once	TRBJ2-1	CASSHRTSGGYNEQFF	TGTGCCAGCTCACACCGGACTAGCGGGGGTTACAATGAGCAGTTCTTC
TRBV9	.	.	TRBJ1-6	CASSVDQRGNSPLHF	TGTGCCAGCAGCGTAGATCAACGGGGAAATTCACCCCTCCACTTT
TRBV9	.	.	TRBJ1-4	CASSGGTTNEKLFF	TGTGCCAGCAGCGGAGGAACCACTAATGAAAAACTGTTTTTT
TRBV7-9	TRBD2	.	TRBJ2-7	CASSLVSGRGEQYF	TGTGCCAGCAGCCTTGTGAGCGGGAGAGGCGAGCAGTACTTC
TRBV6-6	TRBD1	few	TRBJ2-7	CASSAIDRVGEQYF	TGTGCCAGCAGCGCTATCGACAGGGTAGGCGAGCAGTACTTC
TRBV7-9	.	.	TRBJ2-5	CAGSDFQETQYF	TGTGCCGGGTCGGACTTTCAAGAGACCCAGTACTTC
TRBV5-8	.	once	TRBJ1-5	CASSSRGGNQPQHF	TGTGCCAGCAGCTCCCGGGGGGGGAATCAGCCCCAGCATTTT
TRBV28	TRBD1	.	TRBJ1-2	CASSPPGTGRARGYTF	TGTGCCAGCAGTCCTCCAGGGACAGGGAGGGCGAGGGGCTACACCTTC
TRBV6-1	TRBD2	.	TRBJ2-7	CASSAQHSGRSSYEQYF	TGTGCCAGCAGTGCTCAACATAGCGGGAGGAGCTCCTACGAGCAGTACTTC
TRBV18	.	.	TRBJ2-6	CASSPGFLGWANVLTF	TGTGCCAGCTCACCAGGCTTCCTAGGCTGGGCCAACGTCCTGACTTTC
TRBV6-6	.	few	TRBJ2-1	CASSPSSAPQFF	TGTGCCAGCAGTCCATCTAGCGCCCCGCAGTTCTTC
TRBV5-1	.	.	TRBJ1-1	CASSQDRDLEAFF	TGCGCCAGCAGCCAGGACAGAGACCTCGAAGCTTTCTTT
TRBV9	TRBD1	.	TRBJ2-5	CASSPVRGRGETQYF	TGTGCCAGCAGCCCCGTCAGGGGGCGAGGGGAGACCCAGTACTTC
TRBV6-4	.	.	TRBJ2-1	CASSDSLRAGYNEQFF	TGTGCCAGCAGTGACAGCCTCCGCGCGGGCTACAATGAGCAGTTCTTC
TRBV19	TRBD2	.	TRBJ2-5	CASSIPSGSGETQYF	TGTGCCAGTAGTATTCCTAGCGGGAGTGGAGAGACCCAGTACTTC
TRBV15	.	.	TRBJ2-1	CATSRERIGDEQFF	TGTGCCACCAGCAGAGAACGTATAGGGGATGAGCAGTTCTTC
TRBV7-7	TRBD1	.	TRBJ2-5	CASSLNRGERETQYF	TGTGCCAGCAGCTTAAACAGGGGTGAGCGGGAGACCCAGTACTTC
TRBV19	TRBD1	.	TRBJ1-4	CASSLDRGTNEKLFF	TGTGCCAGTAGTTTAGACAGGGGCACTAATGAAAAACTGTTTTTT
TRBV5-4	.	once	TRBJ2-1	CASSSRDFYNEQFF	TGTGCCAGCAGCTCCCGAGACTTCTACAATGAGCAGTTCTTC
TRBV7-9	TRBD1	.	TRBJ2-7	CASRLGQGGHEQYF	TGTGCCAGCAGGCTGGGACAGGGGGGCCACGAGCAGTACTTC
TRBV7-8	.	.	TRBJ1-5	CASSRTRRTVQQPQHF	TGTGCCAGCAGCCGGACTAGACGGACAGTCCAACAGCCCCAGCATTTT
TRBV2	.	.	TRBJ2-1	CASSKTAGNNEQFF	TGTGCCAGCAGTAAAACAGCAGGTAACAATGAGCAGTTCTTC
TRBV14	TRBD1	.	TRBJ2-3	CASSHRQGSTDTQYF	TGTGCCAGCAGCCACCGACAGGGATCCACAGATACGCAGTATTTT
TRBV4-2	TRBD1	few	TRBJ1-1	CASSQDRRQGAAAFF	TGTGCCAGCAGCCAAGACCGCCGACAGGGGGCTGCAGCTTTCTTT
TRBV7-8	TRBD1	.	TRBJ1-1	CASSPRTGANTEAFF	TGTGCCAGCAGCCCCAGGACAGGGGCGAACACTGAAGCTTTCTTT
TRBV21-1	.	.	TRBJ1-4	CASSKVSIWTGNNEKLFF	TGTGCCAGCAGCAAAGTGTCAATATGGACAGGGAATAATGAAAAACTGTTTTTT
TRBV6-5	TRBD2	.	TRBJ2-7	CASGPGGQYF	TGTGCCAGCGGCCCGGGGGGGCAGTACTTC
TRBV2	TRBD1	few	TRBJ1-1	CASREGQLNTEAFF	TGTGCCAGCAGGGAGGGACAGCTGAACACTGAAGCTTTCTTT
TRBV7-8	.	.	TRBJ2-3	CASSLGRQSTDTQYF	TGTGCCAGCAGCTTAGGACGACAGAGCACAGATACGCAGTATTTT
TRBV11-2	.	.	TRBJ2-7	CASSSTGNRYEQYF	TGTGCCAGCAGCTCAACAGGGAACCGCTACGAGCAGTACTTC
TRBV2	.	.	TRBJ2-5	CASSSGLQETQYF	TGTGCCAGCAGCTCCGGACTCCAAGAGACCCAGTACTTC
TRBV11-2	.	.	TRBJ1-5	CASSLDSRGGGQPQHF	TGTGCCAGCAGCTTAGATTCGAGGGGGGGCGGTCAGCCCCAGCATTTT
TRBV5-4	TRBD1	.	TRBJ1-5	CASTYPGQMLAQHF	TGTGCCAGCACCTACCCGGGACAGATGTTAGCCCAGCATTTT
TRBV28	TRBD2	.	TRBJ2-2	CASSLLPPGTGTRTGELFF	TGTGCCAGCAGTTTACTACCCCCCGGCACCGGGACTAGAACCGGGGAGCTGTTTTTT
TRBV7-8	.	.	TRBJ2-3	CASRTSTDTQYF	TGTGCCAGCCGCACTAGCACAGATACGCAGTATTTT
TRBV4-2	.	.	TRBJ2-2	CASSQGETTNTGELFF	TGTGCCAGCAGCCAAGGGGAGACTACGAACACCGGGGAGCTGTTTTTT
TRBV19	TRBD2	.	TRBJ2-3	CATYSGNWLGTQYF	TGTGCCACATATAGCGGGAATTGGTTAGGTACGCAGTATTTT
TRBV5-8	.	.	TRBJ2-7	CASSLRDTFYEQYF	TGTGCCAGCAGCTTAAGGGACACCTTCTACGAGCAGTACTTC